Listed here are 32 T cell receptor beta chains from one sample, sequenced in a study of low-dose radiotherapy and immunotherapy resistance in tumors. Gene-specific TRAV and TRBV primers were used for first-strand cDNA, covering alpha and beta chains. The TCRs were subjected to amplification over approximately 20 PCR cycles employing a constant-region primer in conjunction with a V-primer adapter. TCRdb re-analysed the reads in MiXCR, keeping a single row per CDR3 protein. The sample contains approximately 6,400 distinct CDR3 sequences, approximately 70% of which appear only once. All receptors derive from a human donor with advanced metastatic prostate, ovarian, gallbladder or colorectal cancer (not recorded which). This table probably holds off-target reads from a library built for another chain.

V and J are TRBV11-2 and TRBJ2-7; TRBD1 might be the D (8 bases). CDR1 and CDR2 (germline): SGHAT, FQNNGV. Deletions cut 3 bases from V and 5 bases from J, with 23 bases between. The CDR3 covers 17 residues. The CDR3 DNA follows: TGTGCCAGCAGCTTCATCCGGGACAGGCGCCTAGCGGACGAGCAGTACTTC. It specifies CASSFIRDRRLADEQYF.

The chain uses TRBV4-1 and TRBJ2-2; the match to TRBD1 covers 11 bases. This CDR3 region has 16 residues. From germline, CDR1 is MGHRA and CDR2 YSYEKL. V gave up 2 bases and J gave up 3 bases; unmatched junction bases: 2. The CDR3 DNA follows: TGCGCCAGCAGCCAATTGGGACAGGGGGACACCGGGGAGCTGTTTTTT. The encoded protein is CASSQLGQGDTGELFF.

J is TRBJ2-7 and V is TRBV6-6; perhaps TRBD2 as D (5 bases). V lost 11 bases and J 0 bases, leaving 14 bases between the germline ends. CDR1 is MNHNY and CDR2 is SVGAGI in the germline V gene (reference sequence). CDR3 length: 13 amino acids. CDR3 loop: CALQQGGSYEQYF. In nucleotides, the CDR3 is TGTGCCCTGCAACAAGGAGGCTCCTACGAGCAGTACTTC.

This CDR3 reads CASSQTSGQGETQYF. The CDR3 DNA reads TGTGCCAGCAGCCAGACTAGCGGCCAGGGAGAGACCCAGTACTTC. The V gene is TRBV9, the J gene TRBJ2-5; 9 positions match TRBD2. The V gene end was trimmed by 4 bases and the J gene end by 4 bases; junction bases not matched to a gene: 8. There are 15 residues in the CDR3. Germline V gene sequence: CDR1 SGDLS, CDR2 YYNGEE.

Here the CDR3 DNA reads TGTGCCATTTGGACCGTTGGTGGGGAGCTGTTTTTT. Residues: CAIWTVGGELFF. The chain joins TRBV2 to TRBJ2-2; no clear D gene. This CDR3 has 12 amino acids. Per the germline V gene, CDR1 is SNHLY and CDR2 is FYNNEI. V lost 10 bases, J lost 8 bases, and 14 bases lay in between.

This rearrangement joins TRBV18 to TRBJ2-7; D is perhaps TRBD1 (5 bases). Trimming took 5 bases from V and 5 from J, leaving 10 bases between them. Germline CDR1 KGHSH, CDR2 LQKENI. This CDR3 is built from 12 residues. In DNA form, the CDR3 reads TGTGCCAGCTCATCGCAGGGCGACGAGCAGTACTTC. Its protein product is CASSSQGDEQYF.

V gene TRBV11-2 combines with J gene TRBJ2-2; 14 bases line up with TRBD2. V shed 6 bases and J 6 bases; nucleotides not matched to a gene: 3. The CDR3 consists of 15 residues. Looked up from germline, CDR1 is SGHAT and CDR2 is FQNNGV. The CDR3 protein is CASRQTSGRAGELFF. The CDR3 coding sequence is TGTGCCAGCAGGCAGACTAGCGGGAGGGCCGGGGAGCTGTTTTTT.

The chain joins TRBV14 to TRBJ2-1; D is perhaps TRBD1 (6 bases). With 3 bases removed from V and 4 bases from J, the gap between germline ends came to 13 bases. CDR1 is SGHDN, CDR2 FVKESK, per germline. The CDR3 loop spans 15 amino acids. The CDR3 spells CASSQLGAWYNEQFF. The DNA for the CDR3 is TGTGCCAGCAGCCAGTTGGGGGCCTGGTACAATGAGCAGTTCTTC.

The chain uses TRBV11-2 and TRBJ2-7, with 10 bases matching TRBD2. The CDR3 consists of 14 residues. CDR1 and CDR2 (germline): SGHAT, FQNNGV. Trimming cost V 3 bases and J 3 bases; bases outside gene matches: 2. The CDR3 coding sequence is TGTGCCAGCAGCTTGCGGACTAGCGGCTACGAGCAGTACTTC. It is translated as CASSLRTSGYEQYF.

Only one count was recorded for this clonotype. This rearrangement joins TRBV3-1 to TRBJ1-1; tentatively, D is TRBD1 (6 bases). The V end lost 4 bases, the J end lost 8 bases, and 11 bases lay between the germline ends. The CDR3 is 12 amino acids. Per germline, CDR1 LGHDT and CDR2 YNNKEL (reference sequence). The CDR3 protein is CASSLLGQEAFF. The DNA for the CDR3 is TGTGCCAGCAGCCTCCTAGGACAGGAAGCTTTCTTT.

The DNA of the CDR3 is TGTGCCAGCAGTAGCGGCCCCGAGACCCAGTACTTC. Translated: CASSSGPETQYF. V usage is TRBV28 and J usage is TRBJ2-5, with a possible D match to TRBD2 (5 bases). Trimming stripped 5 bases from V and 5 bases from J, with 9 bases between. CDR1 is MDHEN, CDR2 SYDVKM, per germline. CDR3 length: 12 amino acids. The full variable domain, its missing parts supplied by reference TRBV28 and TRBJ2-5, is DVKVTQSSRYLVKRTGEKVFLECVQDMDHENMFWYRQDPGLGLRLIYFSYDVKMKEKGDIPEGYSVSREKKERFSLILESASTNQTSMYLCASSSGPETQYFGPGTRLLVL.

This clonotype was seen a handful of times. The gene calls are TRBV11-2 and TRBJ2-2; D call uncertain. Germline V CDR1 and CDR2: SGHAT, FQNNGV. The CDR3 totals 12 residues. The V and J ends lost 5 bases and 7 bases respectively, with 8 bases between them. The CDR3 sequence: CASSAEYGELFF. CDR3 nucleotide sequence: TGTGCCAGCAGCGCAGAGTACGGGGAGCTGTTTTTT. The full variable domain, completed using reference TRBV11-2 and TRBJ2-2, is EAGVAQSPRYKIIEKRQSVAFWCNPISGHATLYWYQQILGQGPKLLIQFQNNGVVDDSQLPKDRFSAERLKGVDSTLKIQPAKLEDSAVYLCASSAEYGELFFGEGSRLTVL.

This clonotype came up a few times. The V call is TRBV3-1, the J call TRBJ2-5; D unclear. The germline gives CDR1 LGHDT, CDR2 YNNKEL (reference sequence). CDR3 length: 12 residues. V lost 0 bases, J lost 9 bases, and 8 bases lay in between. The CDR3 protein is CASSQDNGPQYF. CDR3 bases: TGTGCCAGCAGCCAAGATAATGGGCCCCAGTACTTC.

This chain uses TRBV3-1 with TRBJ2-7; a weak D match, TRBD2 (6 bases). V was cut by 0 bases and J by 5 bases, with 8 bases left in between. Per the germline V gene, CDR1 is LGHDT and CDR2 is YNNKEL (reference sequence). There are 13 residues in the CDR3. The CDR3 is CASSQDAGNEQYF. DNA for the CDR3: TGTGCCAGCAGCCAAGATGCGGGGAACGAGCAGTACTTC.

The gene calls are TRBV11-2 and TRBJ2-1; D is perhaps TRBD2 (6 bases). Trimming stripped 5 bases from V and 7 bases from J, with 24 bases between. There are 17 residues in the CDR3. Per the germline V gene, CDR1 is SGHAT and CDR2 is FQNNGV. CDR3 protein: CASSPLKFSRGKNEQFF. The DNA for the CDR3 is TGTGCCAGCAGCCCCCTAAAATTTTCGCGGGGTAAAAATGAGCAGTTCTTC.

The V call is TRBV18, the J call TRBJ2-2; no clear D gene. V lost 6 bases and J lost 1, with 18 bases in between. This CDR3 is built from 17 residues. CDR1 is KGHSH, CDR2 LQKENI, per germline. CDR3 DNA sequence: TGTGCCAGCTCCCCGGCCGAAGGGAACCGGAACACCGGGGAGCTGTTTTTT. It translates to CASSPAEGNRNTGELFF.

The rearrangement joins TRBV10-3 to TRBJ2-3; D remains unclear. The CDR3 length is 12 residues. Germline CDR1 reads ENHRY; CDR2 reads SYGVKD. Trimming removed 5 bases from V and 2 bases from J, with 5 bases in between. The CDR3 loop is CAISNPTDTQYF. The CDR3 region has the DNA TGTGCCATCAGTAACCCCACAGATACGCAGTATTTT.

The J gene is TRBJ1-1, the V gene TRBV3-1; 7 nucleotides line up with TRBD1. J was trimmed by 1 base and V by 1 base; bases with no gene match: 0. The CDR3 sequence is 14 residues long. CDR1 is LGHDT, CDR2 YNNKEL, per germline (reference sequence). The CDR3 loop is CASSQGTGNTEAFF. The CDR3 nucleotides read TGTGCCAGCAGCCAAGGGACAGGGAACACTGAAGCTTTCTTT.

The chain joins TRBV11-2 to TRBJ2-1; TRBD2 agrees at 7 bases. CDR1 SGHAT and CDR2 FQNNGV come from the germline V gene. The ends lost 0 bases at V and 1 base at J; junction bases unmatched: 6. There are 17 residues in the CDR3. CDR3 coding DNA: TGTGCCAGCAGCTTAGATCGGGGGGTAGCGTCCTACAATGAGCAGTTCTTC. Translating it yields CASSLDRGVASYNEQFF.

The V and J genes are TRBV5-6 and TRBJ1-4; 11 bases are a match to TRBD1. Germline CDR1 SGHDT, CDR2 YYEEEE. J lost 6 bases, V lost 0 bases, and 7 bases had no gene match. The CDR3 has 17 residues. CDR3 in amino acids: CASSLGTGGFQHEKLFF. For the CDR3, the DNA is TGTGCCAGCAGCTTGGGGACAGGGGGCTTTCAACATGAAAAACTGTTTTTT.

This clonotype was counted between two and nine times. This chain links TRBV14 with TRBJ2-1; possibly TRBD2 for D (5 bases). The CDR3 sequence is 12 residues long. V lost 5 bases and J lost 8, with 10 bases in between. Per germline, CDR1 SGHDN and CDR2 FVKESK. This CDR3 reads CASSGELYEQFF. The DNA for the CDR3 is TGTGCCAGCAGCGGGGAGTTATATGAGCAGTTCTTC.

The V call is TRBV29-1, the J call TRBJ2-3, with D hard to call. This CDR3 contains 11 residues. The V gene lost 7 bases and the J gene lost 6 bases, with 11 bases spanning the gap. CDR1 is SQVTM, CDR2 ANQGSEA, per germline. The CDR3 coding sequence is TGCAGCGGAGGTCCGAAGGATACGCAGTATTTT. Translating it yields CSGGPKDTQYF.

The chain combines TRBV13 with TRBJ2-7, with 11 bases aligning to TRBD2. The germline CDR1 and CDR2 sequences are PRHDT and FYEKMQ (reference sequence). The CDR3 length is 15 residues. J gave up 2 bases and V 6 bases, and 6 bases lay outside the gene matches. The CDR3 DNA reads TGTGCCAGCAGACTACTAGCGGGAGTTACCTACGAGCAGTACTTC. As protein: CASRLLAGVTYEQYF.

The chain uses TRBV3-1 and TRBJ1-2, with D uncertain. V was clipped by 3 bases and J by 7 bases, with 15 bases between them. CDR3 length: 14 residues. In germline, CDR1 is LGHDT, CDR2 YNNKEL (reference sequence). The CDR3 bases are TGTGCCAGCAGCCACGGGCCCATCGGCAGTGGCTACACCTTC. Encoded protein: CASSHGPIGSGYTF.

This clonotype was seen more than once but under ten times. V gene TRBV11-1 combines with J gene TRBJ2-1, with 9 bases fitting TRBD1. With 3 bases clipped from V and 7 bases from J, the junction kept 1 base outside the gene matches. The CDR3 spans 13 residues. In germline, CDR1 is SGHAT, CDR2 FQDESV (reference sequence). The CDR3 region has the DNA TGTGCCAGCAGCTTGGACAGGGGAAATGAGCAGTTCTTC. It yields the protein CASSLDRGNEQFF.

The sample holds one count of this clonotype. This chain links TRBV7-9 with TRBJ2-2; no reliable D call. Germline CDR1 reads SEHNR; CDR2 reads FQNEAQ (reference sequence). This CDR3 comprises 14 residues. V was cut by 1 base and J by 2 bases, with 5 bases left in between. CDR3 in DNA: TGTGCCAGCAGCTTAGAACAAAACACCGGGGAGCTGTTTTTT. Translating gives CASSLEQNTGELFF.

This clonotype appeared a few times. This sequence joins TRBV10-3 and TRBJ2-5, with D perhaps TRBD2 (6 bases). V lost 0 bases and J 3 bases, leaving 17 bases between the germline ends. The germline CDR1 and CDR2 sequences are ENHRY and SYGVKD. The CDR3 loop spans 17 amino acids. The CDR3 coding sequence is TGTGCCATCAGTGAGTCGTCGCCCTGGTGGGGGGAAGAGACCCAGTACTTC. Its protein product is CAISESSPWWGEETQYF.

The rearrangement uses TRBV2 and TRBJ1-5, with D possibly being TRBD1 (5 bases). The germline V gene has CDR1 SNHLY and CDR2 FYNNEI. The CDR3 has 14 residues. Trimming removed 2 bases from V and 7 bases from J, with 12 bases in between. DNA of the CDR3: TGTGCCAGCAGTGAACAGGGAGGTGGCCAGCCCCAGCATTTT. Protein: CASSEQGGGQPQHF. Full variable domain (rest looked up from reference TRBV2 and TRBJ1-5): EPEVTQTPSHQVTQMGQEVILRCVPISNHLYFYWYRQILGQKVEFLVSFYNNEISEKSEIFDDQFSVERPDGSNFTLKIRSTKLEDSAMYFCASSEQGGGQPQHFGDGTRLSIL.

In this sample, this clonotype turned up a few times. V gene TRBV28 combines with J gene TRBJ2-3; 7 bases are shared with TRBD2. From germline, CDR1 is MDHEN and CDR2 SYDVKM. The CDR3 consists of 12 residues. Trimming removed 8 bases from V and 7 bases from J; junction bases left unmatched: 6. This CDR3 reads CASGASGYTQYF. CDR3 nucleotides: TGTGCCAGCGGGGCTAGCGGCTATACGCAGTATTTT. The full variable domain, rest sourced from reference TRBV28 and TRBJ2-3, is DVKVTQSSRYLVKRTGEKVFLECVQDMDHENMFWYRQDPGLGLRLIYFSYDVKMKEKGDIPEGYSVSREKKERFSLILESASTNQTSMYLCASGASGYTQYFGPGTRLTVL.

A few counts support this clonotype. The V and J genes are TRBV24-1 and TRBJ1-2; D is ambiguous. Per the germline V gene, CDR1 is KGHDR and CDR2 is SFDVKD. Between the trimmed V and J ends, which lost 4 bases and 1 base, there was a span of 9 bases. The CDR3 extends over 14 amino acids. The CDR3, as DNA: TGTGCCACCAGTGACTCACGAGTTAACTATGGCTACACCTTC. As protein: CATSDSRVNYGYTF.

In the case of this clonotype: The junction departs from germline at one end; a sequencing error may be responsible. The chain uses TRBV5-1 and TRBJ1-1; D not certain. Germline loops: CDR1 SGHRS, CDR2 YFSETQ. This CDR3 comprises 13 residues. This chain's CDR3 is CASRLDPNTEAFF. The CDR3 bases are TGCGCCAGCAGATTGGACCCGAACACTGAAGCTTTCTTT.

The CDR3 reads CSVEPSGRAGGQFF. DNA of the CDR3: TGCAGCGTTGAGCCTAGCGGGAGGGCTGGGGGGCAGTTCTTC. V gene TRBV29-1 combines with J gene TRBJ2-1; 12 bases are a match to TRBD2. The V segment lost 3 bases and the J segment 12 bases; nucleotides outside the gene matches: 9. This CDR3 spans 14 amino acids. Germline CDR1 SQVTM, CDR2 ANQGSEA.